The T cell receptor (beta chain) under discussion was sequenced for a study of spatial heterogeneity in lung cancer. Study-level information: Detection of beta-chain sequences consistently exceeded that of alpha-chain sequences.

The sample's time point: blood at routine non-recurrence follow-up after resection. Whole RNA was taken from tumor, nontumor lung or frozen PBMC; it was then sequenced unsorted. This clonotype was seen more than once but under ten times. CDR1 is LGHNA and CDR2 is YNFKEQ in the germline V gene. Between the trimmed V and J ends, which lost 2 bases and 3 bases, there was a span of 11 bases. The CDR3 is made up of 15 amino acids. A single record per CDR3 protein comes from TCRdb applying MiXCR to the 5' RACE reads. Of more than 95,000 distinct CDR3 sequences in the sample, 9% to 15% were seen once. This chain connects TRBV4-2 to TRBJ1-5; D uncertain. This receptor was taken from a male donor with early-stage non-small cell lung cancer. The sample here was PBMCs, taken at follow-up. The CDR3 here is CASSQLTADNQPQHF. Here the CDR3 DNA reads TGTGCCAGCAGCCAATTAACGGCAGACAATCAGCCCCAGCATTTT.